These T cell receptor beta chains were read from a single sample in a study of T cell responses to AZD1222 COVID-19 vaccine. The assay was immunoSEQ multiplex PCR, and TCRdb's table has in-frame clones only and misses some. Counted here are 140,000 to 150,000 clones, roughly 92% occurring once; the ten biggest clones make up approximately 1.5%. The starting material was peripheral blood, obtained on day 0 of AZD1222 vaccination. These receptors came from an adult in good health. Each CDR3 is given with its conserved first and last residue. Fields, in order: clone size, J gene, D gene, V gene, CDR3 DNA, CDR3 protein. A D gene is named only where the DNA matches it firmly. Clone size appears in some rows only: once, few, many, or a class for an expanded clone.

clone size: .; J gene: TRBJ2-7; D gene: .; V gene: TRBV5-1; CDR3 DNA: TGCGCCAGCAGCTGGGGACGGGGGTCCTACGAGCAGTACTTC; CDR3 protein: CASSWGRGSYEQYF
clone size: once; J gene: TRBJ1-5; D gene: .; V gene: TRBV30; CDR3 DNA: TGTGCCTGGGGCAGGGTTAATCAGCCCCAGCATTTT; CDR3 protein: CAWGRVNQPQHF
clone size: .; J gene: TRBJ2-5; D gene: .; V gene: TRBV11-2; CDR3 DNA: TGTGCCAGCAGCTTAGCCGGGGGGCTAAAAGAGACCCAGTACTTC; CDR3 protein: CASSLAGGLKETQYF
clone size: once; J gene: TRBJ2-7; D gene: .; V gene: TRBV28; CDR3 DNA: TGTGCCAGCAGTTTCGGAGGGGCAGCGACCCACTACGAGCAGTACTTC; CDR3 protein: CASSFGGAATHYEQYF
clone size: once; J gene: TRBJ2-1; D gene: TRBD1; V gene: TRBV5-1; CDR3 DNA: TGCGCCAGCAGCTTCGTACAGGGGTTGGTTGAGCAGTTCTTC; CDR3 protein: CASSFVQGLVEQFF
clone size: .; J gene: TRBJ2-7; D gene: TRBD1; V gene: TRBV2; CDR3 DNA: TGTGCCAGTGGCCGGGACAGGGGCTACGAGCAGTACTTC; CDR3 protein: CASGRDRGYEQYF
clone size: .; J gene: TRBJ1-2; D gene: .; V gene: TRBV28; CDR3 DNA: TGTGCCAGCAGTTTCACTGGGGCGCAGGGCTACACCTTC; CDR3 protein: CASSFTGAQGYTF
clone size: .; J gene: TRBJ2-1; D gene: TRBD2; V gene: TRBV15; CDR3 DNA: TGTGCCACCAGCAAGCGACTAGCGGGAGCAGCGACTTCCAATGAGCAGTTCTTC; CDR3 protein: CATSKRLAGAATSNEQFF
clone size: .; J gene: TRBJ2-7; D gene: .; V gene: TRBV30; CDR3 DNA: TGTGCCGGTGGCATAACCTACGAGCAGTACTTC; CDR3 protein: CAGGITYEQYF
clone size: .; J gene: TRBJ2-3; D gene: TRBD2; V gene: TRBV7-9; CDR3 DNA: TGTGCCAGCAGCCTAGGACTAGACAGCACAGATACGCAGTATTTT; CDR3 protein: CASSLGLDSTDTQYF
clone size: .; J gene: TRBJ1-2; D gene: TRBD1; V gene: TRBV13; CDR3 DNA: TGTGCCAGCAGCTTCCAAAGACAGGGGGCTAACTATGGCTACACCTTC; CDR3 protein: CASSFQRQGANYGYTF
clone size: few; J gene: TRBJ1-1; D gene: .; V gene: TRBV6-5; CDR3 DNA: TGTGCCAGCAGTTACGGGGGCAGAGAGAACACTGAAGCTTTCTTT; CDR3 protein: CASSYGGRENTEAFF
clone size: .; J gene: TRBJ1-1; D gene: .; V gene: TRBV6-5; CDR3 DNA: TGTGCCAGCAGTTACTCTTCGCTGTTGGGCAGAGAAGCTTTCTTT; CDR3 protein: CASSYSSLLGREAFF
clone size: .; J gene: TRBJ2-7; D gene: .; V gene: TRBV6-5; CDR3 DNA: TGTGCCAGCAGCCCCGGTCCCTCCGAGCAGTACTTC; CDR3 protein: CASSPGPSEQYF
clone size: .; J gene: TRBJ1-6; D gene: .; V gene: TRBV6-5; CDR3 DNA: TGTGCCAGCAGTTTAGAACGGACAGCACCCCTCCACTTT; CDR3 protein: CASSLERTAPLHF
clone size: .; J gene: TRBJ2-7; D gene: .; V gene: TRBV5-1; CDR3 DNA: TGCGCCAGCAGCTTGGGTCGCGAAGGGGCCCCCTACGAGCAGTACTTC; CDR3 protein: CASSLGREGAPYEQYF
clone size: .; J gene: TRBJ1-5; D gene: .; V gene: TRBV4-1; CDR3 DNA: TGCGCCAGCAGCCAAGGGGCAGGGCGTAATCAGCCCCAGCATTTT; CDR3 protein: CASSQGAGRNQPQHF
clone size: .; J gene: TRBJ2-7; D gene: .; V gene: TRBV7-8; CDR3 DNA: TGTGCCAGCAGCTTAACCACCACGGCCTACTACGAGCAGTACTTC; CDR3 protein: CASSLTTTAYYEQYF
clone size: .; J gene: TRBJ2-2; D gene: TRBD1; V gene: TRBV18; CDR3 DNA: TGTGCCAGCTCACCAACGATTTGGAAGTCAGGGGGAGTCGGGGAGCTGTTTTTT; CDR3 protein: CASSPTIWKSGGVGELFF
clone size: .; J gene: TRBJ2-1; D gene: TRBD2; V gene: TRBV5-1; CDR3 DNA: TGCGCCAGCAGCTTGGAGGCTAGCGGTATAGATGAGCAGTTCTTC; CDR3 protein: CASSLEASGIDEQFF
clone size: .; J gene: TRBJ1-5; D gene: .; V gene: TRBV5-8; CDR3 DNA: TGTGCCAGCAGCAGATCCCCCGGGACACCCAGCAATCAGCCCCAGCATTTT; CDR3 protein: CASSRSPGTPSNQPQHF
clone size: .; J gene: TRBJ1-5; D gene: TRBD1; V gene: TRBV4-1; CDR3 DNA: TGCGCCAGCAGCCAGGTTGACAGGGACAATCAGCCCCAGCATTTT; CDR3 protein: CASSQVDRDNQPQHF
clone size: few; J gene: TRBJ2-5; D gene: .; V gene: TRBV5-1; CDR3 DNA: TGCGCCAGCAGCTTGTTAGTTCGGAAGACCCAGTACTTC; CDR3 protein: CASSLLVRKTQYF
clone size: .; J gene: TRBJ2-7; D gene: TRBD1; V gene: TRBV10-3; CDR3 DNA: TGTGCCATCAGGGGGGACAGGTCCCGTCTCGAGCAGTACTTC; CDR3 protein: CAIRGDRSRLEQYF
clone size: .; J gene: TRBJ2-2; D gene: .; V gene: TRBV11-3; CDR3 DNA: TGTGCCAGCAGCTTAGACGACCTCAATCCGAACACCGGGGAGCTGTTTTTT; CDR3 protein: CASSLDDLNPNTGELFF
clone size: .; J gene: TRBJ1-2; D gene: .; V gene: TRBV7-9; CDR3 DNA: TGTGCCAGCAGCTTTGTTGGGAGTGGCTACACCTTC; CDR3 protein: CASSFVGSGYTF
clone size: .; J gene: TRBJ2-7; D gene: .; V gene: TRBV11-2; CDR3 DNA: TGTGCCAGCAGCGTCCAGACCTCCGTCCCTGCCTACGAGCAGTACTTC; CDR3 protein: CASSVQTSVPAYEQYF
clone size: .; J gene: TRBJ2-1; D gene: .; V gene: TRBV7-2; CDR3 DNA: TGTGCCAGCAGCTTGGCGGGAACCGACTACAATGAGCAGTTCTTC; CDR3 protein: CASSLAGTDYNEQFF
clone size: .; J gene: TRBJ2-7; D gene: TRBD2; V gene: TRBV5-1; CDR3 DNA: TGCGCCAGCAGGCTAGCGGGAGGACTCTACGAGCAGTACTTC; CDR3 protein: CASRLAGGLYEQYF
clone size: .; J gene: TRBJ1-3; D gene: .; V gene: TRBV10-3; CDR3 DNA: TGTGCCATCAGCCGGGGGGGTTTCTCTGGAAACACCATATATTTT; CDR3 protein: CAISRGGFSGNTIYF
clone size: .; J gene: TRBJ1-6; D gene: .; V gene: TRBV7-9; CDR3 DNA: TGTGCCAGCAGCTTATCGGCGTCCTATAATTCACCCCTCCACTTT; CDR3 protein: CASSLSASYNSPLHF
clone size: .; J gene: TRBJ1-5; D gene: .; V gene: TRBV30; CDR3 DNA: TGTGCCTGGAGTGTACAAAGGGGATGGAATCAGCCCCAGCATTTT; CDR3 protein: CAWSVQRGWNQPQHF
clone size: .; J gene: TRBJ2-1; D gene: .; V gene: TRBV24-1; CDR3 DNA: TGTGCCACCAGTGACCTGAAATTGGGTGAGCAGTTCTTC; CDR3 protein: CATSDLKLGEQFF
clone size: once; J gene: TRBJ2-7; D gene: .; V gene: TRBV12-5; CDR3 DNA: TGTGCTAGTGGTTTCAACCGTTACGAGCAGTACTTC; CDR3 protein: CASGFNRYEQYF
clone size: .; J gene: TRBJ2-1; D gene: TRBD2; V gene: TRBV7-6; CDR3 DNA: TGTGCCAGCAGCTTAACCCTGGGACTAGCGGGAGGGTACAATGAGCAGTTCTTC; CDR3 protein: CASSLTLGLAGGYNEQFF
clone size: .; J gene: TRBJ1-6; D gene: .; V gene: TRBV21-1; CDR3 DNA: TGTGCCAGCAGCTTCCGGGACAGAGGAGTAGGGTCCTATAATTCACCCCTCCACTTT; CDR3 protein: CASSFRDRGVGSYNSPLHF
clone size: .; J gene: TRBJ2-7; D gene: TRBD1; V gene: TRBV11-2; CDR3 DNA: TGTGCCAGCAGCTTAGGACAGGGCATCACCTACGAGCAGTACTTC; CDR3 protein: CASSLGQGITYEQYF
clone size: .; J gene: TRBJ1-1; D gene: TRBD1; V gene: TRBV29-1; CDR3 DNA: TGCAGCGCGGGACAGCAAAACACTGAAGCTTTCTTT; CDR3 protein: CSAGQQNTEAFF
clone size: .; J gene: TRBJ1-4; D gene: .; V gene: TRBV4-1; CDR3 DNA: TGCGCCAGCAGCCCTCACCCGGGCAGGGGAGGTGGGAAACTGTTTTTT; CDR3 protein: CASSPHPGRGGGKLFF
clone size: .; J gene: TRBJ1-5; D gene: .; V gene: TRBV10-3; CDR3 DNA: TGTGCCATCAGCCAATCATTATCTAATCAGCCCCAGCATTTT; CDR3 protein: CAISQSLSNQPQHF
clone size: .; J gene: TRBJ1-6; D gene: TRBD1; V gene: TRBV7-9; CDR3 DNA: TGTGCCAGCAGCTTAATAGGAGGGGGCGAAGGATCCTATAATTCACCCCTCCACTTT; CDR3 protein: CASSLIGGGEGSYNSPLHF
clone size: .; J gene: TRBJ1-3; D gene: .; V gene: TRBV5-1; CDR3 DNA: TGCGCCAGCAGCTTGGTCCCAAACTCTGGAAACACCATATATTTT; CDR3 protein: CASSLVPNSGNTIYF
clone size: once; J gene: TRBJ1-1; D gene: .; V gene: TRBV7-8; CDR3 DNA: TGTGCCAGCAGCCGGAGCCGGATGAACACTGAAGCTTTCTTT; CDR3 protein: CASSRSRMNTEAFF
clone size: .; J gene: TRBJ1-5; D gene: TRBD1; V gene: TRBV7-2; CDR3 DNA: TGTGCCAGCAGCCCCCGGACAGGGAATCAGCCCCAGCATTTT; CDR3 protein: CASSPRTGNQPQHF
clone size: .; J gene: TRBJ1-2; D gene: .; V gene: TRBV29-1; CDR3 DNA: TGCAGCGCCGAACCTCTCTGGGGGTCTTACGATGGCTACACCTTC; CDR3 protein: CSAEPLWGSYDGYTF
clone size: .; J gene: TRBJ1-6; D gene: .; V gene: TRBV21-1; CDR3 DNA: TGTGCCAGCAGCATAGGGACATCTCCTCCCTATTCACCCCTCCACTTT; CDR3 protein: CASSIGTSPPYSPLHF
clone size: .; J gene: TRBJ2-1; D gene: .; V gene: TRBV5-1; CDR3 DNA: TGCGCCAGCAGCCCCGGGACTTCGGGGAATGAGCAGTTCTTC; CDR3 protein: CASSPGTSGNEQFF
clone size: .; J gene: TRBJ2-2; D gene: .; V gene: TRBV7-3; CDR3 DNA: TGTGCCAGCAGGCTCCAGACTGCGAACACCGGGGAGCTGTTTTTT; CDR3 protein: CASRLQTANTGELFF
clone size: once; J gene: TRBJ2-1; D gene: TRBD2; V gene: TRBV6-5; CDR3 DNA: TGTGCCAGCAGCCGACTAGCGGGTTACAATGAGCAGTTCTTC; CDR3 protein: CASSRLAGYNEQFF
clone size: .; J gene: TRBJ1-2; D gene: .; V gene: TRBV7-8; CDR3 DNA: TGTGCCAGCAGCTTAGCTTCGGGGGTCTATGGCTACACCTTC; CDR3 protein: CASSLASGVYGYTF
clone size: once; J gene: TRBJ1-4; D gene: TRBD1; V gene: TRBV5-6; CDR3 DNA: TGTGCCAGCAGCTTGGCACAGGGGGGGAGTGAAAAACTGTTTTTT; CDR3 protein: CASSLAQGGSEKLFF
clone size: .; J gene: TRBJ1-1; D gene: .; V gene: TRBV12-3/TRBV12-4; CDR3 DNA: TGTGCCAGCAGTTTAGAGTTCCCCGGGAGTTTCTTT; CDR3 protein: CASSLEFPGSFF
clone size: .; J gene: TRBJ2-3; D gene: .; V gene: TRBV12-3/TRBV12-4; CDR3 DNA: TGTGCCAGCAGTATTAAACGGCCAGATACGCAGTATTTT; CDR3 protein: CASSIKRPDTQYF
clone size: .; J gene: TRBJ2-6; D gene: TRBD2; V gene: TRBV9; CDR3 DNA: TGTGCCAGCAGCTCCCGGGGGGTGGCTGGGGCCAACGTCCTGACTTTC; CDR3 protein: CASSSRGVAGANVLTF
clone size: .; J gene: TRBJ1-1; D gene: TRBD1; V gene: TRBV30; CDR3 DNA: TGTGCCTGGAGTTACAACAGGGGAAATACTGAAGCTTTCTTT; CDR3 protein: CAWSYNRGNTEAFF